This entry describes one T cell receptor (beta chain). The source of the sample is a study of CD8+CD57+ T cells in acquired aplastic anemia. TCR beta VDJ and CDR3 profiles were obtained from a genomic DNA template. MiXCR, applied by TCRdb to the reads, yields one record per CDR3 protein. The sample consists of about 400,000 distinct CDR3 sequences, 55% to 70% of them appearing once. The V end was cut by 8 bases, the J end by 5 bases, with 18 bases between. The CDR3 consists of 14 residues. CDR1 ENHRY and CDR2 SYGVKD come from the germline V gene. The J gene is TRBJ2-5, the V gene TRBV10-3; D may be TRBD2 (6 bases). This TCR was recovered from a human donor in good health, serving as a control. The sample comprised sorted CD4+, CD8+, or CD8+CD57+ T cells (not recorded which) from PBMCs. CDR3 residues: CAISERGLEETQYF. The CDR3 DNA follows: TGTGCCATCTCAGAAAGGGGACTGGAGGAGACCCAGTACTTC.